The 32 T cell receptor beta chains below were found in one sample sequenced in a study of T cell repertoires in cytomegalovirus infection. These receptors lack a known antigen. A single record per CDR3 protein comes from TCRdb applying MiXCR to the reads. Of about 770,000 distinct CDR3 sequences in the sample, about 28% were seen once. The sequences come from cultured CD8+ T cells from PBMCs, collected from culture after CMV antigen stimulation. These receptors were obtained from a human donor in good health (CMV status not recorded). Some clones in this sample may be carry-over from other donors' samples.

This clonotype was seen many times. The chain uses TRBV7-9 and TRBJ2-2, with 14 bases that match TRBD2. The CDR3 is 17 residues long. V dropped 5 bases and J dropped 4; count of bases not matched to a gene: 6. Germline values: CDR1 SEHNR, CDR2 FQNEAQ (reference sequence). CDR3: CASSGTSGGKSTGELFF. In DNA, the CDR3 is TGTGCCAGCAGCGGGACTAGCGGGGGAAAAAGCACCGGGGAGCTGTTTTTT.

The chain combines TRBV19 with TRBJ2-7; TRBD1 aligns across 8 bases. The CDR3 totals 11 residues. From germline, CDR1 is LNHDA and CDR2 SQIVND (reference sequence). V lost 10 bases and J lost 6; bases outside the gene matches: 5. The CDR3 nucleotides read TGTGCCACCCACAGGGGGAGCGAGCAGTACTTC. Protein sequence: CATHRGSEQYF.

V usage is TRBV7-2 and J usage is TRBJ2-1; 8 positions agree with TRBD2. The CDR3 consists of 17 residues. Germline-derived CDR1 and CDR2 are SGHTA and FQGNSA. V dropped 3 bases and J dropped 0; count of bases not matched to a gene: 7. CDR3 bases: TGTGCCAGCAGCTTCTTACTAGCGGCGGCCTCCTACAATGAGCAGTTCTTC. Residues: CASSFLLAAASYNEQFF.

The CDR3 sequence is CASSYAGLDNEQFF. CDR3 sequence (DNA): TGTGCCAGCAGTTACGCGGGACTAGACAATGAGCAGTTCTTC. V and J are TRBV6-2 or TRBV6-3 and TRBJ2-1, with TRBD2 identical over 8 bases. With V trimmed by 2 bases and J by 5 bases, 2 bases remained unmatched. Germline CDR1 is MNHEY and CDR2 is SVGEGT. This CDR3 region has 14 residues.

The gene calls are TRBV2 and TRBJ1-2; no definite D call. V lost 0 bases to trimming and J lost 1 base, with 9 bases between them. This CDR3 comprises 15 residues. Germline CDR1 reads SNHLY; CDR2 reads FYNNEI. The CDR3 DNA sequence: TGTGCCAGCAGTGAAGCTAACACGGATAACTATGGCTACACCTTC. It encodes CASSEANTDNYGYTF.

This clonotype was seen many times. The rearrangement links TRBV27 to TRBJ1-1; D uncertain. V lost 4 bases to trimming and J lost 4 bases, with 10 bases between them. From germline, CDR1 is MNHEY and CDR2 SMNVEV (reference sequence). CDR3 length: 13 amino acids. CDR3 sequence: CASSYTGGTEAFF. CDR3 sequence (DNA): TGTGCCAGCAGTTACACTGGTGGCACTGAAGCTTTCTTT.

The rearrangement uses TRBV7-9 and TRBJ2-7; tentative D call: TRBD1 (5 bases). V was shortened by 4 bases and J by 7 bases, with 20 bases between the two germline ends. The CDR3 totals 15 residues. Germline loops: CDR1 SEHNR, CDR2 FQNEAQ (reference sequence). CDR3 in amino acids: CASSSLWGPTGEQYF. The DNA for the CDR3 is TGTGCCAGCAGCTCCCTCTGGGGCCCGACCGGAGAGCAGTACTTC. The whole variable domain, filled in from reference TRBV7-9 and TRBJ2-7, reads DTGVSQNPRHKITKRGQNVTFRCDPISEHNRLYWYRQTLGQGPEFLTYFQNEAQLEKSRLLSDRFSAERPKGSFSTLEIQRTEQGDSAMYLCASSSLWGPTGEQYFGPGTRLTVT.

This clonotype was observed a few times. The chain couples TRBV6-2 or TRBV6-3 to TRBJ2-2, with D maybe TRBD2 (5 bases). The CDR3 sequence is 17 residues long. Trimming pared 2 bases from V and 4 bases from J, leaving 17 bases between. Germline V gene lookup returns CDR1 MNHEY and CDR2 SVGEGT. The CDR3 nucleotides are TGTGCCAGCAGTTACAACCCTAAGCGGTCGAGCACCGGGGAGCTGTTTTTT. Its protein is CASSYNPKRSSTGELFF.

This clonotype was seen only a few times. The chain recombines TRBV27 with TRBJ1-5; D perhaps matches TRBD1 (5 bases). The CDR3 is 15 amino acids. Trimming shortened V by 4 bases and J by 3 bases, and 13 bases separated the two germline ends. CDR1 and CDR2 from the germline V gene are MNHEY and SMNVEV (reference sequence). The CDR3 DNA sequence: TGTGCCAGCAGTTCAATAGGGGACGACAATCAGCCCCAGCATTTT. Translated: CASSSIGDDNQPQHF.

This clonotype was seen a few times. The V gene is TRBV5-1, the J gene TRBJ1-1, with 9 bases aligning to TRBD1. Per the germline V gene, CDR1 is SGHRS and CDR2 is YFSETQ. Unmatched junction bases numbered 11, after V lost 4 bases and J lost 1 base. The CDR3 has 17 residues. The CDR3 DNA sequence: TGCGCCAGCAGCCCTCCCGCGACAGGGGGTTGGAACACTGAAGCTTTCTTT. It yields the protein CASSPPATGGWNTEAFF.

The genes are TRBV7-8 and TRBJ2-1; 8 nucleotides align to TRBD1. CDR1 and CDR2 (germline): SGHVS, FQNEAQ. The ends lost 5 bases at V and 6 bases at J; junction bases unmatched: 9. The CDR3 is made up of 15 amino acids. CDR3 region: CASSPHRGAGNEQFF. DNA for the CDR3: TGTGCCAGCAGCCCCCACAGGGGGGCGGGCAATGAGCAGTTCTTC.

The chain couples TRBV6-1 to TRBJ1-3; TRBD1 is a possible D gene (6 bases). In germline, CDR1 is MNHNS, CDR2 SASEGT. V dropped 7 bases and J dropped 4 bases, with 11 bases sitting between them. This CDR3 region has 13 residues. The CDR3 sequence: CASTWTDGNTIYF. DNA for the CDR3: TGTGCCAGCACGTGGACAGACGGAAACACCATATATTTT.

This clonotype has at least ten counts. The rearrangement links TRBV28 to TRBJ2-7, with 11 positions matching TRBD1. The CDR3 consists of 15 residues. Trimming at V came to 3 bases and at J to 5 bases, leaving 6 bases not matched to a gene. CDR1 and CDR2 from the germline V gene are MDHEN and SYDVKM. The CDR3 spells CASSFPGQGAHEQYV. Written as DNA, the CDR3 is TGTGCCAGCAGTTTTCCAGGACAGGGGGCCCACGAGCAGTACGTC.

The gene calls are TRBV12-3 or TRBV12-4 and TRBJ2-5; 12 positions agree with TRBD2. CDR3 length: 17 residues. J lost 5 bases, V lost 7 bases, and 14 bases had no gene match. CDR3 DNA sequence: TGTGCCAGCAAAGCCCGGACTAGCGGGGTATCTTGGGAGACCCAGTACTTC. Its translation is CASKARTSGVSWETQYF.

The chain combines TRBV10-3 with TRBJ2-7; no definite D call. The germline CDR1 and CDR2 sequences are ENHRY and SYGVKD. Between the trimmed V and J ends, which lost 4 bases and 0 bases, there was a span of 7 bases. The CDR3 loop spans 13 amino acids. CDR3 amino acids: CAISVHTSYEQYF. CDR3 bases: TGTGCCATCAGTGTTCACACCTCCTACGAGCAGTACTTC.

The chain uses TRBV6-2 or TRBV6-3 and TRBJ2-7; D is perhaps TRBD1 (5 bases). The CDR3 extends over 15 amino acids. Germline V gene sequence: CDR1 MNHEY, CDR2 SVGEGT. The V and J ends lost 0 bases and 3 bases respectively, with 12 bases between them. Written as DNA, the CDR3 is TGTGCCAGCAGTTACTCTTCACAGGCCGGCTACGAGCAGTACGTC. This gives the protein CASSYSSQAGYEQYV.

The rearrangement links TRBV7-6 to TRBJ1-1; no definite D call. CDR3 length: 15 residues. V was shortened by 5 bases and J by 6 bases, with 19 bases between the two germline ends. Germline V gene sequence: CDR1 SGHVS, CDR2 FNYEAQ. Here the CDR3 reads CASSLYGRQVAEAFF. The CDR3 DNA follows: TGTGCCAGCAGCCTCTACGGACGGCAGGTGGCTGAAGCTTTCTTT.

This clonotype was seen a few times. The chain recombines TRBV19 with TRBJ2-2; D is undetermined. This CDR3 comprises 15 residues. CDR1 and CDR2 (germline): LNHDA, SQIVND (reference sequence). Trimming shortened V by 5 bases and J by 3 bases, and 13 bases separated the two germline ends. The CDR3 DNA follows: TGTGCCAGTAGTCCAAAGGACCGGTACACCGGGGAGCTGTTTTTT. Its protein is CASSPKDRYTGELFF.

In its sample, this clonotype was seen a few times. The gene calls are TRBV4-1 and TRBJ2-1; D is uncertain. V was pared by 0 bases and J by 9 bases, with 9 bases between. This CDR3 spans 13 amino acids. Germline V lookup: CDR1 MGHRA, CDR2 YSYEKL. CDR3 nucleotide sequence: TGCGCCAGCAGCCAAGAAAGGGCTCCTGAGCAGTTCTTC. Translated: CASSQERAPEQFF.

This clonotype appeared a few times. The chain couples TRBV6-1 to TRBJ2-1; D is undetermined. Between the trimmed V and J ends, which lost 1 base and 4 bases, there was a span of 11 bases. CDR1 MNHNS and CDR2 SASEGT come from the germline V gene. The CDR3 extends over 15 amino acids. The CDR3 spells CASSEEIGKYNEQFF. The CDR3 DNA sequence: TGTGCCAGCAGTGAAGAGATAGGAAAATACAATGAGCAGTTCTTC.

CDR3 sequence reads: CATSSHPNQPQHF. The CDR3 DNA follows: TGTGCCACCAGCAGTCACCCAAATCAGCCCCAGCATTTT. The gene calls are TRBV15 and TRBJ1-5; D gene ambiguous. CDR1 is LNHNV, CDR2 YYDKDF, per germline (reference sequence). CDR3 size: 13 residues. V lost 3 bases and J 4 bases, leaving 7 bases between the germline ends.

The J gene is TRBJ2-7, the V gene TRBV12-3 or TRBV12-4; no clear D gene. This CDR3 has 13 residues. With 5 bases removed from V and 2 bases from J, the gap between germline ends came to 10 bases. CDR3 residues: CASSLSVPYEQYF. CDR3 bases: TGTGCCAGCAGTCTTAGTGTACCCTACGAGCAGTACTTC.

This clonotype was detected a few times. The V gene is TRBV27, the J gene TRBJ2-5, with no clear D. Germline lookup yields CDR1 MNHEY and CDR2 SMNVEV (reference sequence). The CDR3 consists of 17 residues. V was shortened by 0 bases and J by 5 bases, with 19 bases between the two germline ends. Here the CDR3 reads CASSLSTGGLSMETQYF. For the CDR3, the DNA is TGTGCCAGCAGTTTATCAACGGGCGGCCTGAGTATGGAGACCCAGTACTTC.

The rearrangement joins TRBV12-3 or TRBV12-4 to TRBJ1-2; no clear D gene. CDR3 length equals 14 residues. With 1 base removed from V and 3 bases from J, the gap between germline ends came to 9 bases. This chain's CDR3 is CASSLGQSYYGYTF. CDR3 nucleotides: TGTGCCAGCAGTTTAGGTCAGAGTTACTATGGCTACACCTTC.

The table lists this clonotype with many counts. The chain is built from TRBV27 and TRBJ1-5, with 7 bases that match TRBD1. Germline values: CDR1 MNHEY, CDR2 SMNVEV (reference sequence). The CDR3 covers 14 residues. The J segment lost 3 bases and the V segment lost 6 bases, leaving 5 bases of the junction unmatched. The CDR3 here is CASSLGGPNQPQHF. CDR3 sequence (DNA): TGTGCCAGCAGCTTAGGGGGCCCCAATCAGCCCCAGCATTTT.

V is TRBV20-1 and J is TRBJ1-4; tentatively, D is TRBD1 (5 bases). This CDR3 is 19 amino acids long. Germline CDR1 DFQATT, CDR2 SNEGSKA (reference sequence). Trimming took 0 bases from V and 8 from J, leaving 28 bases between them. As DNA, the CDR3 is TGCAGTGCTAGAGAACCGCCAGGGCCACTTACACCAAGACGGGAAAAACTGTTTTTT. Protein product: CSAREPPGPLTPRREKLFF.

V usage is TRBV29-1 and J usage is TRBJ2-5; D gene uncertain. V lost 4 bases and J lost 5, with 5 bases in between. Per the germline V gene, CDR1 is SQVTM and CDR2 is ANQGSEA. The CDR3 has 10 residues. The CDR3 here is CSVARETQYF. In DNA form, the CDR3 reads TGCAGCGTTGCGCGGGAGACCCAGTACTTC.

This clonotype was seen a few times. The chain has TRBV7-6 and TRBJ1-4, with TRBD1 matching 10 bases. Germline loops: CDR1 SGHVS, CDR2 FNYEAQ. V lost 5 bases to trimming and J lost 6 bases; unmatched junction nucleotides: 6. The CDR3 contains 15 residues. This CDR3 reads CASSPTGTGDEKLFF. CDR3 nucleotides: TGTGCCAGCAGCCCTACCGGGACAGGGGATGAAAAACTGTTTTTT.

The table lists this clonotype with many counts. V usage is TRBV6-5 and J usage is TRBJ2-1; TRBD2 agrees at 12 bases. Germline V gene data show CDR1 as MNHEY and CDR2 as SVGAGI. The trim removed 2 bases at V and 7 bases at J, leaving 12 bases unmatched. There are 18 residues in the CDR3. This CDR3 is CASSYPGLAGLPGNEQFF. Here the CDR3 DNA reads TGTGCCAGCAGTTACCCGGGACTAGCGGGCCTCCCAGGTAATGAGCAGTTCTTC.

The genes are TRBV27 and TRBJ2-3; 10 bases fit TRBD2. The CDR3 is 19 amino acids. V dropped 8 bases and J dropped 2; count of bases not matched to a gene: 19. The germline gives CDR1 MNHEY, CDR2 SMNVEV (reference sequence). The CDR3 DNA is TGTGCCAGCGCCCACGGGAGTCTGTGGACTAGCGGATACACAGATACGCAGTATTTT. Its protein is CASAHGSLWTSGYTDTQYF.

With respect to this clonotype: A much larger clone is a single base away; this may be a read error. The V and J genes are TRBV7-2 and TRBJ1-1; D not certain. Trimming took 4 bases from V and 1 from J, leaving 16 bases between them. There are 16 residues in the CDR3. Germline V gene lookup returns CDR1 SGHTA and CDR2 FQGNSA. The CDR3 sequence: CASSSDDGLENTEAFF. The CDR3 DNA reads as TGTGCCAGCAGCTCAGACGATGGGCTGGAGAACACTGAAGCTTTCTTT.

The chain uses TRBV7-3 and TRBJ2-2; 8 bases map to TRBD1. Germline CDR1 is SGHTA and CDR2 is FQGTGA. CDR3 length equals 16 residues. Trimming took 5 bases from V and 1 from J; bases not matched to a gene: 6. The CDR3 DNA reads TGTGCCAGCAGCCCAGACAGGGGCCAGAACACCGGGGAGCTGTTTTTT. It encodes CASSPDRGQNTGELFF. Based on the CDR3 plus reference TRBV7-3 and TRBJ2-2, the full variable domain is GAGVSQTPSNKVTEKGKYVELRCDPISGHTALYWYRQSLGQGPEFLIYFQGTGAADDSGLPNDRFFAVRPEGSVSTLKIQRTERGDSAVYLCASSPDRGQNTGELFFGEGSRLTVL.